Below are 8 T cell receptor beta chains sequenced from a single sample in a study of T cell responses to AZD1222 COVID-19 vaccine. Sequencing was performed with immunoSEQ multiplex PCR; in TCRdb, only in-frame clones are kept and a portion is missing. The sample lists some 120,000 clones, just under 95% occurring once. This material consisted of peripheral blood, taken on day 0 of AZD1222 vaccination. All receptors derive from an adult in good health.

J is TRBJ1-4 and V is TRBV2; 8 nucleotides agree with TRBD1. J was trimmed by 5 bases and V by 6 bases; bases with no gene match: 14. Germline V gene sequence: CDR1 SNHLY, CDR2 FYNNEI. The CDR3 consists of 17 residues. CDR3 loop: CASRGLPRDRPNEKLFF. In nucleotides, the CDR3 is TGTGCCAGCAGAGGACTTCCCCGGGACAGGCCGAATGAAAAACTGTTTTTT.

V is TRBV4-1 and J is TRBJ2-7; the match to TRBD1 covers 10 bases. With 1 base clipped from V and 2 bases from J, the junction kept 2 bases outside the gene matches. The V gene's germline CDR1 is MGHRA and CDR2 YSYEKL. The CDR3 covers 15 residues. This CDR3 reads CASSQGTGGTYEQYF. For the CDR3, the DNA is TGCGCCAGCAGCCAAGGGACAGGGGGGACCTACGAGCAGTACTTC.

CDR3 loop: CAISEPGGSQPQHF. The CDR3 nucleotides read TGTGCCATCAGTGAGCCAGGGGGGAGTCAGCCCCAGCATTTT. This chain uses TRBV10-3 with TRBJ1-5; TRBD1 aligns across 7 bases. Germline-derived CDR1 and CDR2 are ENHRY and SYGVKD. The CDR3 has 14 amino acids. V gave up 2 bases and J gave up 6 bases; unmatched junction bases: 4.

This clone was found once. CDR3 bases: TGCGCCAGCAGCGGGACGGGAGATTCGGATACGCAGTATTTT. Translation: CASSGTGDSDTQYF. J is TRBJ2-3 and V is TRBV5-1; D may be TRBD2 (6 bases). CDR1 is SGHRS, CDR2 YFSETQ, per germline. The V end lost 4 bases, the J end lost 6 bases, and 15 bases lay between the germline ends. CDR3 length: 14 amino acids.

The V and J genes are TRBV7-2 and TRBJ1-2, with D tentatively TRBD1 (5 bases). V was trimmed by 1 base and J by 3 bases, leaving 9 bases between them. The length of the CDR3 is 14 residues. The V gene's germline CDR1 is SGHTA and CDR2 FQGNSA. CDR3 in amino acids: CASSLGGADYGYTF. The CDR3 region has the DNA TGTGCCAGCAGCTTAGGGGGCGCGGACTATGGCTACACCTTC.

CDR3 residues: CSVGTGEDAEQFF. In DNA form, the CDR3 reads TGCAGCGTGGGGACAGGGGAGGATGCTGAGCAGTTCTTC. The genes are TRBV29-1 and TRBJ2-1, with 10 bases lining up with TRBD1. Trimming removed 6 bases from V and 9 bases from J; junction bases left unmatched: 8. This CDR3 has 13 amino acids. Per germline, CDR1 SQVTM and CDR2 ANQGSEA.

V and J are TRBV6-5 and TRBJ2-3; 9 bases map to TRBD2. This CDR3 has 15 amino acids. Germline V gene data show CDR1 as MNHEY and CDR2 as SVGAGI. After removal of 6 bases from V and 3 bases from J, the junction contained 7 bases not matched to a gene. The chain's CDR3 is CASRRLAGATDTQYF. The CDR3 DNA reads TGTGCCAGCAGGCGTTTAGCGGGAGCTACAGATACGCAGTATTTT.

This clone has just one count. V usage is TRBV19 and J usage is TRBJ1-5; TRBD1 matches 8 bases. Per the germline V gene, CDR1 is LNHDA and CDR2 is SQIVND (reference sequence). V shed 7 bases, J shed 6 bases, and the junction held 8 bases outside the gene matches. CDR3 length: 14 amino acids. CDR3 in DNA: TGTGCCAGTAAGGGCAGGGGGCTCGGTCAGCCCCAGCATTTT. This sequence encodes CASKGRGLGQPQHF. The variable domain in full, with the rest retrieved from reference TRBV19 and TRBJ1-5, is DGGITQSPKYLFRKEGQNVTLSCEQNLNHDAMYWYRQDPGQGLRLIYYSQIVNDFQKGDIAEGYSVSREKKESFPLTVTSAQKNPTAFYLCASKGRGLGQPQHFGDGTRLSIL.